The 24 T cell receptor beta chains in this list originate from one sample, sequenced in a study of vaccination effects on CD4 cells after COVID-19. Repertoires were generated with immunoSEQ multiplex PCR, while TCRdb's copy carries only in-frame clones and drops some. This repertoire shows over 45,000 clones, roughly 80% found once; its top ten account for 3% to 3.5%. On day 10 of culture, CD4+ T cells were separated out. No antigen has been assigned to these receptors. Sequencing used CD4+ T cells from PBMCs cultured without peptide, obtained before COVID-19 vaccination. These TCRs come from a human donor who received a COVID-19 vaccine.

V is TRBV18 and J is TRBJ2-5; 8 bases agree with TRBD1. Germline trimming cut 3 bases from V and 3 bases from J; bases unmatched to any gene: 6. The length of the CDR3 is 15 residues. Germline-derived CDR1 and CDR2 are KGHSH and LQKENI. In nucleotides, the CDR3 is TGTGCCAGCTCACCTCAACAGGGGGGAAAAGAGACCCAGTACTTC. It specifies CASSPQQGGKETQYF.

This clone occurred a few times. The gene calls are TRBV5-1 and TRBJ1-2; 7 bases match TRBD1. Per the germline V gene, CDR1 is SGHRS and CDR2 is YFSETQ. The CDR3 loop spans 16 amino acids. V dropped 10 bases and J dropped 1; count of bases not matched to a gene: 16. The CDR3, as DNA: TGCGCCTCCCAGGTGGGACAGCACCCGAATAACTATGGCTACACCTTC. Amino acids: CASQVGQHPNNYGYTF.

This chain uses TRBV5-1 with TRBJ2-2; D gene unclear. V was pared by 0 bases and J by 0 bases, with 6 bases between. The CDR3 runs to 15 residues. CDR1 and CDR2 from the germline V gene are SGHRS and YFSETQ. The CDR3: CASSLVEPNTGELFF. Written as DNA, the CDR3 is TGCGCCAGCAGCTTGGTAGAGCCGAACACCGGGGAGCTGTTTTTT.

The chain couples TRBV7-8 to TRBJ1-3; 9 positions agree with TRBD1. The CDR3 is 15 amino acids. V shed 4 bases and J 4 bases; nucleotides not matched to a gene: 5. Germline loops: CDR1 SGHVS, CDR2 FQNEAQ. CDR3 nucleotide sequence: TGTGCCAGCAGCTCCGGACAGGGGAGGGGAAACACCATATATTTT. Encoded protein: CASSSGQGRGNTIYF. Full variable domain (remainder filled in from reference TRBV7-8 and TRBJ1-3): GAGVSQSPRYKVAKRGQDVALRCDPISGHVSLFWYQQALGQGPEFLTYFQNEAQLDKSGLPSDRFFAERPEGSVSTLKIQRTQQEDSAVYLCASSSGQGRGNTIYFGEGSWLTVV.

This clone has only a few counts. The DNA of the CDR3 is TGTGCCAGCAGCGTAGAAACAGGGGTTTCACCCCTCCACTTT. Protein: CASSVETGVSPLHF. The rearrangement links TRBV9 to TRBJ1-6; TRBD1 agrees at 7 bases. Germline loops: CDR1 SGDLS, CDR2 YYNGEE. The CDR3 runs 14 residues. J lost 9 bases, V lost 0 bases, and 3 bases had no gene match.

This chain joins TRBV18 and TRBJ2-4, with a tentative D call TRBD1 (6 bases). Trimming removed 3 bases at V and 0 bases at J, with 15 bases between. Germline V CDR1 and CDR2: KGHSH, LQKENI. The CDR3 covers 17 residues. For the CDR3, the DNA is TGTGCCAGCTCACCCCTCGGACAGTGGACAGCCAAAAACATTCAGTACTTC. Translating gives CASSPLGQWTAKNIQYF.

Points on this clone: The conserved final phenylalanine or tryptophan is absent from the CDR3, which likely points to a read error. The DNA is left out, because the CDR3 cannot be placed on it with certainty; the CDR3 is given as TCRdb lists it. The CDR3 loop reads CSPPGRTAST. The chain has TRBV29-1 and TRBJ2-7; the D call TRBD1 from the table was never checked on the DNA. The CDR3 is made up of 10 amino acids, end residues included. The germline V gene encodes CDR1 SQVTM and CDR2 ANQGSEA.

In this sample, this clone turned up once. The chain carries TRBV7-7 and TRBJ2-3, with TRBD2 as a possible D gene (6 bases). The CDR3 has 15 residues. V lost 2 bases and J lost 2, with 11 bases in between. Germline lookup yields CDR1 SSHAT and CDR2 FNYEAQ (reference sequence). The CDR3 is CASSLRGGLTDTQYF. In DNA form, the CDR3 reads TGTGCCAGCAGCTTACGGGGAGGACTCACAGATACGCAGTATTTT.

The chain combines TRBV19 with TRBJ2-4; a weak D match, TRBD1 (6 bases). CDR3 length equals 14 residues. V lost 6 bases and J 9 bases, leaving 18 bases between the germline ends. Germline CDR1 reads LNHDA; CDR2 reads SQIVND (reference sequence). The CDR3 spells CASSSFRGPPIQYF. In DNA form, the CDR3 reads TGTGCCAGTAGCTCCTTCAGGGGACCGCCCATTCAGTACTTC.

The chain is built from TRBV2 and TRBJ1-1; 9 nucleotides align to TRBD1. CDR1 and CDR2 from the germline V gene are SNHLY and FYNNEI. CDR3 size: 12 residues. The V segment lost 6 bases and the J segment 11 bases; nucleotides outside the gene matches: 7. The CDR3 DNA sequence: TGTGCCAGCAGCGGACCCGGACAGGGGGCTTTCTTT. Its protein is CASSGPGQGAFF.

The CDR3: CASSPHVGQLANYGYTF. The CDR3 DNA reads TGTGCCAGCAGTCCCCACGTCGGACAGTTAGCTAACTATGGCTACACCTTC. The chain has TRBV28 and TRBJ1-2; D perhaps matches TRBD1 (6 bases). Germline V gene lookup returns CDR1 MDHEN and CDR2 SYDVKM. The CDR3 runs to 17 residues. V was cut by 5 bases and J by 0 bases, with 19 bases left in between.

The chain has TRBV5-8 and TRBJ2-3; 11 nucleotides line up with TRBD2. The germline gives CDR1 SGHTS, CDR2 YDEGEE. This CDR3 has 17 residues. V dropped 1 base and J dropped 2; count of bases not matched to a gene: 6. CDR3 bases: TGTGCCAGCAGCTTGATGGCTAGCGGGGGGTACACAGATACGCAGTATTTT. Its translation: CASSLMASGGYTDTQYF.

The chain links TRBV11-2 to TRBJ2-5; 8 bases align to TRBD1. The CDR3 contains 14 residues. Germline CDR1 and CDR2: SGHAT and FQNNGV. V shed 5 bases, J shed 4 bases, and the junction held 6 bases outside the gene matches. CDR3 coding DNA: TGTGCCAGCAGCCTACAAACAGGGGGAGAGACCCAGTACTTC. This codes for CASSLQTGGETQYF.

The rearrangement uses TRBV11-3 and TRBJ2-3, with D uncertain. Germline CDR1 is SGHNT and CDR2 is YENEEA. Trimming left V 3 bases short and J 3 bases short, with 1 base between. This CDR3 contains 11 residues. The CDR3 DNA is TGTGCCAGCAGCTTGACAGATACGCAGTATTTT. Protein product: CASSLTDTQYF.

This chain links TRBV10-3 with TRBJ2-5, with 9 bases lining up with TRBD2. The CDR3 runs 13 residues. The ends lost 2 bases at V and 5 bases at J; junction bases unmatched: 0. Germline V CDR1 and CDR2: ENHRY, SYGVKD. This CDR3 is CAISETSGETQYF. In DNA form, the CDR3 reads TGTGCCATCAGTGAGACTAGCGGGGAGACCCAGTACTTC.

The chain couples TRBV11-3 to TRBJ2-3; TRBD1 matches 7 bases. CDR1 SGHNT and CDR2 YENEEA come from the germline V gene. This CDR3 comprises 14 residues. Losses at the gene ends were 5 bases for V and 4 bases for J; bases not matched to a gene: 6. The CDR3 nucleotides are TGTGCCAGCAGCCTGACAGGGTGGGCAGATACGCAGTATTTT. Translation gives CASSLTGWADTQYF. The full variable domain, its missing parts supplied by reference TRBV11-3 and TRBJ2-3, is EAGVVQSPRYKIIEKKQPVAFWCNPISGHNTLYWYLQNLGQGPELLIRYENEEAVDDSQLPKDRFSAERLKGVDSTLKIQPAELGDSAVYLCASSLTGWADTQYFGPGTRLTVL.

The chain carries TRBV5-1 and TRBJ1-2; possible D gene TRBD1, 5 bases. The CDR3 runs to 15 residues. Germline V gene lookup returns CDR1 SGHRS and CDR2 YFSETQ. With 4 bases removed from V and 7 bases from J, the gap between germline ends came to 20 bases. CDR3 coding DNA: TGCGCCAGCAGCCCCGGCAGGGACCCCTCCTCTGGCTACACCTTC. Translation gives CASSPGRDPSSGYTF.

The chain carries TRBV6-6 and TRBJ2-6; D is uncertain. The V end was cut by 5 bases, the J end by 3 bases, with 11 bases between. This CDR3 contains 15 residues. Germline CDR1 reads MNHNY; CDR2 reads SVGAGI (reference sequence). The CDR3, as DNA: TGTGCCAGCAGTGAGGCCATGGGTGGGGCCAACGTCCTGACTTTC. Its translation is CASSEAMGGANVLTF.

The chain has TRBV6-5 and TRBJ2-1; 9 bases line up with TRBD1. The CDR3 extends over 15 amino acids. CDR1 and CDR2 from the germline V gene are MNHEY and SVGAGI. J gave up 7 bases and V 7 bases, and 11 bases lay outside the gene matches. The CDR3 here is CASNQGQGPRNEQFF. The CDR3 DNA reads TGTGCCAGCAATCAGGGACAGGGTCCGAGGAATGAGCAGTTCTTC.

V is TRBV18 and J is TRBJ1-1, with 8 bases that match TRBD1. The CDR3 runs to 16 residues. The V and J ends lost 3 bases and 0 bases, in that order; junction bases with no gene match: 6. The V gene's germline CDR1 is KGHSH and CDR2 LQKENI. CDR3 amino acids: CASSPAPTGVNTEAFF. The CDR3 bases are TGTGCCAGCTCACCGGCCCCGACAGGGGTGAACACTGAAGCTTTCTTT.

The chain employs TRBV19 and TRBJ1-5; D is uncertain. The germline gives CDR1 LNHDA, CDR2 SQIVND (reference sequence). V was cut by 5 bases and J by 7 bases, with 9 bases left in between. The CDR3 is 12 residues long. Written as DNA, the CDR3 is TGTGCCAGTAGTCCAACCTCCCAGCCCCAGCATTTT. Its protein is CASSPTSQPQHF.

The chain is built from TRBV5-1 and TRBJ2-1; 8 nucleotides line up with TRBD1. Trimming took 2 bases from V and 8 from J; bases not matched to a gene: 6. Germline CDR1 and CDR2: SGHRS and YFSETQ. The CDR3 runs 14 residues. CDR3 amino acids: CASSFRTGWDEQFF. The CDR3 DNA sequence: TGCGCCAGCAGCTTCCGGACAGGGTGGGATGAGCAGTTCTTC.

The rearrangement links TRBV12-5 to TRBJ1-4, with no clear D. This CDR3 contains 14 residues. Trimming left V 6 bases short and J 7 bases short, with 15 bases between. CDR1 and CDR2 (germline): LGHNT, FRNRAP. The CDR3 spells CASGPAGWGEKLFF. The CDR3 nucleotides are TGTGCTAGTGGCCCCGCGGGATGGGGTGAAAAACTGTTTTTT.

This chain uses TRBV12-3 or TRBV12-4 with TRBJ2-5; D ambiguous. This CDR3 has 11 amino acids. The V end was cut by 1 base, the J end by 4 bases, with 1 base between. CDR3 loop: CASSLGETQYF. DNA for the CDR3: TGTGCCAGCAGTTTAGGAGAGACCCAGTACTTC.